Listed here are 5 T cell receptor beta chains from one sample, sequenced in a study of T cell responses to AZD1222 COVID-19 vaccine. Repertoires were generated with immunoSEQ multiplex PCR, while TCRdb's copy carries only in-frame clones and drops some. The table records 95,000 to 130,000 clones, approximately 85% of them present only once. This specimen consisted of peripheral blood, obtained on day 0 of MenACWY control vaccination. These receptors were obtained from an adult in good health.

This clone was seen a handful of times. The chain carries TRBV19 and TRBJ1-6; D not resolved. V lost 7 bases and J 10 bases, leaving 17 bases between the germline ends. The CDR3 has 14 residues. From germline, CDR1 is LNHDA and CDR2 SQIVND (reference sequence). The CDR3 is CASKNKALGSPLHF. The CDR3 DNA is TGTGCCAGTAAAAATAAGGCTTTGGGCTCACCCCTCCACTTT. The variable domain in full, completed from reference TRBV19 and TRBJ1-6, reads DGGITQSPKYLFRKEGQNVTLSCEQNLNHDAMYWYRQDPGQGLRLIYYSQIVNDFQKGDIAEGYSVSREKKESFPLTVTSAQKNPTAFYLCASKNKALGSPLHFGNGTRLTVT.

This rearrangement joins TRBV6-2 or TRBV6-3 to TRBJ2-1, with 9 bases aligning to TRBD1. This CDR3 has 15 amino acids. The junction had 3 bases not matched to a gene; V was cut back by 4 bases and J by 2 bases. Germline CDR1 and CDR2: MNHEY and SVGEGT. This chain's CDR3 is CASSSTGGAYNEQFF. CDR3 DNA sequence: TGTGCCAGCAGTTCTACAGGGGGCGCCTACAATGAGCAGTTCTTC.

The V call is TRBV2, the J call TRBJ2-1; 11 nucleotides match TRBD2. This CDR3 is built from 15 residues. CDR1 is SNHLY, CDR2 FYNNEI, per germline. The trim removed 2 bases at V and 4 bases at J, leaving 1 base unmatched. CDR3 loop: CASSEPSGGYNEQFF. Written as DNA, the CDR3 is TGTGCCAGCAGTGAACCTAGCGGGGGGTACAATGAGCAGTTCTTC.

This sequence joins TRBV5-6 and TRBJ1-3; tentatively, D is TRBD1 (5 bases). V was trimmed by 0 bases and J by 2 bases, leaving 6 bases between them. Germline V gene data show CDR1 as SGHDT and CDR2 as YYEEEE. This CDR3 spans 14 amino acids. CDR3 coding DNA: TGTGCCAGCAGCTTGGCAGGGACTGGAAACACCATATATTTT. Its translation: CASSLAGTGNTIYF. Filled out from reference TRBV5-6 and TRBJ1-3, the complete variable domain reads DAGVTQSPTHLIKTRGQQVTLRCSPKSGHDTVSWYQQALGQGPQFIFQYYEEEERQRGNFPDRFSGHQFPNYSSELNVNALLLGDSALYLCASSLAGTGNTIYFGEGSWLTVV.

The CDR3 coding sequence is TGCGCCAGCAGCCAAGGAAGAGTATCAGAGACCCAGTACTTC. This gives the protein CASSQGRVSETQYF. The rearrangement joins TRBV4-1 to TRBJ2-5; D is unclear. Germline V CDR1 and CDR2: MGHRA, YSYEKL. V lost 1 base, J lost 4 bases, and 10 bases lay in between. This CDR3 comprises 14 residues.